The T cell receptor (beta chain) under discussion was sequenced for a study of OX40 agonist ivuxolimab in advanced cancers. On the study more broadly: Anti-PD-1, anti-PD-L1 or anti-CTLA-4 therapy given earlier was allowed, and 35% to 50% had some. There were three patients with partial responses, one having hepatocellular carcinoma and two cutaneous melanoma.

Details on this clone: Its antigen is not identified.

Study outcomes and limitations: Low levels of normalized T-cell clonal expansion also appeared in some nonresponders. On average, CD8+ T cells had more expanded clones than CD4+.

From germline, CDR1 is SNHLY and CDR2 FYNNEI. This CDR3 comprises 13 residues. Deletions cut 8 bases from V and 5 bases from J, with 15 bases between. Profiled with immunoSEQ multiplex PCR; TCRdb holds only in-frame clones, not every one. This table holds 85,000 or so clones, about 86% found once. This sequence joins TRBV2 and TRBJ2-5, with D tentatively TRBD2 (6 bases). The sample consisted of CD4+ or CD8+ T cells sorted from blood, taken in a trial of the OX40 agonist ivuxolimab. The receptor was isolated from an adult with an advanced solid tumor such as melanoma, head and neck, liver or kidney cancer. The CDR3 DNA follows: TGTGCCAGCCGGGACTCCCGGAGGGAGACCCAGTACTTC. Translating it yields CASRDSRRETQYF.